This T cell receptor (beta chain) was captured in a study of cytomegalovirus exposure and HLA in healthy donors. Whole-study findings and limits: Diagnosis of cytomegalovirus status made by the classifier reportedly showed high specificity and sensitivity.

Profiled with immunoSEQ multiplex PCR; TCRdb holds only in-frame clones, not every one. The data contain roughly 150,000 clones, around 89% of them singletons. Concerning this clone itself: The antigen is unknown.

V lost 7 bases and J lost 7, with 13 bases in between. CDR3 size: 12 residues. In germline, CDR1 is SQVTM, CDR2 ANQGSEA. Sequenced sample: PBMCs. The source of this sequence is a man between 18 and 29 years old in good health and CMV-seronegative. The genes are TRBV29-1 and TRBJ2-2, with a weak D call TRBD1 (6 bases). The CDR3 loop reads CSARLQGGELFF. CDR3 nucleotides: TGCAGCGCAAGGCTACAGGGCGGGGAGCTGTTTTTT.